The 4 T cell receptor beta chains given below trace back to one sample, sequenced in a study of cytotoxic CD8 clonotypes in ibrutinib-treated CLL. The data were produced by immunoSEQ multiplex PCR, yet TCRdb's version contains in-frame clones alone and is incomplete. The data contain approximately 32,000 clones, roughly two thirds of them singletons. The sequencing here drew on PBMCs, taken before ibrutinib treatment. These receptors all stem from a human donor with chronic lymphocytic leukemia.

This clone turned up a few times. The chain combines TRBV5-1 with TRBJ2-7; D is uncertain. Germline assignment: CDR1 SGHRS and CDR2 YFSETQ. The CDR3 spans 13 residues. The V and J ends lost 4 bases and 2 bases respectively, with 10 bases between them. CDR3 in amino acids: CASSMALAYEQYF. The DNA of the CDR3 is TGCGCCAGCAGCATGGCCCTAGCCTACGAGCAGTACTTC.

The chain links TRBV4-2 to TRBJ2-2; D remains ambiguous. V was pared by 2 bases and J by 2 bases, with 9 bases between. Per germline, CDR1 LGHNA and CDR2 YNFKEQ. The CDR3 consists of 15 residues. CDR3 bases: TGTGCCAGCAGCCAAAGGCAGGCTAACACCGGGGAGCTGTTTTTT. Translation gives CASSQRQANTGELFF.

This clone was picked up a small number of times. The chain recombines TRBV30 with TRBJ1-1; 7 bases fit TRBD1. Trimming cost V 4 bases and J 3 bases; bases outside gene matches: 11. This CDR3 spans 15 amino acids. CDR1 and CDR2 (germline): GTSNPN, SVGIG (reference sequence). CDR3 loop: CAWTVGDRVYTEAFF. As DNA, the CDR3 is TGTGCCTGGACCGTTGGAGACAGGGTCTACACTGAAGCTTTCTTT.

The chain joins TRBV14 to TRBJ1-6; D might be TRBD1 (5 bases). This CDR3 has 15 residues. In germline, CDR1 is SGHDN, CDR2 FVKESK. Deletions cut 4 bases from V and 7 bases from J, with 14 bases between. The CDR3 reads CASSLGLTENSPLHF. The CDR3 DNA follows: TGTGCCAGCAGCCTTGGACTGACAGAGAATTCACCCCTCCACTTT.